Below are 16 T cell receptor beta chains sequenced from a single sample in a study of radiotherapy plus CTLA-4 blockade in lung cancer. Assay used: immunoSEQ multiplex PCR; TCRdb lists only in-frame clones, some missing. The sample records 70,000 to 90,000 clones, about 79% being singletons. Sample: peripheral blood, taken from a patient treated with radiotherapy plus ipilimumab. The receptor source for this set is a human donor with non-small cell lung cancer whose response to radiotherapy plus ipilimumab could not be evaluated. Some clones in this sample may be carry-over from other donors' samples.

The rearrangement uses TRBV9 and TRBJ1-4; D perhaps matches TRBD1 (5 bases). The CDR3 consists of 16 residues. CDR1 SGDLS and CDR2 YYNGEE come from the germline V gene. V was pared by 0 bases and J by 0 bases, with 9 bases between. The chain's CDR3 is CASSVDVTATNEKLFF. Here the CDR3 DNA reads TGTGCCAGCAGCGTAGATGTGACAGCAACTAATGAAAAACTGTTTTTT.

The genes are TRBV18 and TRBJ2-7, with TRBD1 matching over 11 bases. Germline loops: CDR1 KGHSH, CDR2 LQKENI. The trim removed 3 bases at V and 0 bases at J, leaving 4 bases unmatched. The CDR3 runs 16 residues. The CDR3 DNA sequence: TGTGCCAGCTCACCCCCCGGGACAGGGGGCTCCTACGAGCAGTACTTC. This encodes CASSPPGTGGSYEQYF. Full variable domain (rest looked up from reference TRBV18 and TRBJ2-7): NAGVMQNPRHLVRRRGQEARLRCSPMKGHSHVYWYRQLPEEGLKFMVYLQKENIIDESGMPKERFSAEFPKEGPSILRIQQVVRGDSAAYFCASSPPGTGGSYEQYFGPGTRLTVT.

In DNA form, the CDR3 reads TGTGCCAGCGGGGAAACAGGGGTCCAAGAGACCCAGTACTTC. As protein: CASGETGVQETQYF. The J gene is TRBJ2-5, the V gene TRBV6-5; 7 positions agree with TRBD1. Germline V gene sequence: CDR1 MNHEY, CDR2 SVGAGI. The CDR3 is 14 amino acids. Trimming removed 8 bases from V and 1 base from J; junction bases left unmatched: 7.

This sequence joins TRBV5-1 and TRBJ2-4; TRBD2 matches at 14 bases. Germline CDR1 reads SGHRS; CDR2 reads YFSETQ. Losses at the gene ends were 0 bases for V and 7 bases for J; bases not matched to a gene: 6. The CDR3 sequence is 17 residues long. The CDR3 is CASSLGLAGGLTNIQYF. The CDR3 nucleotides read TGCGCCAGCAGCTTGGGACTAGCGGGGGGGCTCACGAACATTCAGTACTTC.

The chain carries TRBV2 and TRBJ2-3; no definite D call. The CDR3 is 14 amino acids. The V and J ends lost 6 bases and 0 bases respectively, with 10 bases between them. Germline V gene lookup returns CDR1 SNHLY and CDR2 FYNNEI. The CDR3 protein is CASRGGTSTDTQYF. The CDR3 DNA sequence: TGTGCCAGCAGAGGCGGCACGAGCACAGATACGCAGTATTTT. Supplemented by reference TRBV2 and TRBJ2-3, the full variable domain reads EPEVTQTPSHQVTQMGQEVILRCVPISNHLYFYWYRQILGQKVEFLVSFYNNEISEKSEIFDDQFSVERPDGSNFTLKIRSTKLEDSAMYFCASRGGTSTDTQYFGPGTRLTVL.

There are a few counts of this clone. This sequence joins TRBV27 and TRBJ1-5; the D is unclear. The CDR3 loop spans 13 amino acids. V was clipped by 3 bases and J by 4 bases, with 7 bases between them. CDR1 and CDR2 (germline): MNHEY, SMNVEV (reference sequence). The CDR3 bases are TGTGCCAGCAGTTTCAGACTTAATCAGCCCCAGCATTTT. It specifies CASSFRLNQPQHF.

The rearrangement uses TRBV9 and TRBJ2-3, with 8 nucleotides matching TRBD2. V was pared by 4 bases and J by 7 bases, with 8 bases of the junction left unmatched. CDR3 length: 14 residues. Germline values: CDR1 SGDLS, CDR2 YYNGEE. The CDR3 DNA follows: TGTGCCAGCAGCAACGGGGGGGCCGTTAATACGCAGTATTTT. Its protein is CASSNGGAVNTQYF.

The chain carries TRBV7-8 and TRBJ2-3; TRBD2 matches at 9 bases. Germline V CDR1 and CDR2: SGHVS, FQNEAQ. V dropped 4 bases and J dropped 5; count of bases not matched to a gene: 16. CDR3 length: 18 residues. The CDR3 protein is CASSSHLGRGGRGDTQYF. CDR3 sequence (DNA): TGTGCCAGCAGCTCACACCTAGGGCGGGGGGGCCGCGGAGATACGCAGTATTTT.

The table lists this clone with a few counts. DNA for the CDR3: TGTGCCACCAGCAGGGACAGGCGTTCTAACTATGGCTACACCTTC. This codes for CATSRDRRSNYGYTF. The chain joins TRBV15 to TRBJ1-2; 7 nucleotides agree with TRBD1. With 3 bases clipped from V and 0 bases from J, the junction kept 4 bases outside the gene matches. Germline V gene lookup returns CDR1 LNHNV and CDR2 YYDKDF (reference sequence). CDR3 length: 15 amino acids.

This clone occurred a few times. The chain couples TRBV4-3 to TRBJ1-3; no firm D call. V lost 1 base and J 1 base, leaving 11 bases between the germline ends. The germline gives CDR1 LGHNA, CDR2 YSLEER. The CDR3 is 16 amino acids. The CDR3 coding sequence is TGCGCCAGCAGCCAAGGGAGGCCCTTGTCTGGAAACACCATATATTTT. Its translation: CASSQGRPLSGNTIYF.

The chain couples TRBV5-1 to TRBJ2-7; 8 nucleotides match TRBD1. J gave up 6 bases and V 4 bases, and 12 bases lay outside the gene matches. The CDR3 totals 15 residues. CDR1 and CDR2 from the germline V gene are SGHRS and YFSETQ. The CDR3 loop is CASSASGQVRSEQYF. CDR3 in DNA: TGCGCCAGCAGCGCCTCGGGACAGGTACGTTCCGAGCAGTACTTC.

This clone has only one observation. For the CDR3, the DNA is TGTGCCAGCAGGTGGAGGGGGCCAGGGGATGGCTACACCTTC. This gives the protein CASRWRGPGDGYTF. This rearrangement joins TRBV6-5 to TRBJ1-2; 7 positions agree with TRBD1. The germline V gene encodes CDR1 MNHEY and CDR2 SVGAGI. Trimming took 6 bases from V and 6 from J; bases not matched to a gene: 10. There are 14 residues in the CDR3.

The V call is TRBV5-7, the J call TRBJ1-4, with a weak D call TRBD1 (6 bases). TRBV5-7 is known as an ORF, though its function is uncertain. Trimming took off 5 bases at V and 8 bases at J, with 13 bases between the two ends. This CDR3 has 13 residues. The CDR3 DNA reads TGTGCCAGCAGTCTTACAGGGTGCGAAAAACTGTTTTTT. Protein product: CASSLTGCEKLFF.

The V gene is TRBV5-6, the J gene TRBJ2-5; 9 nucleotides align to TRBD1. This CDR3 region has 17 residues. The trim removed 0 bases at V and 4 bases at J, leaving 10 bases unmatched. Germline V gives CDR1 SGHDT, CDR2 YYEEEE. CDR3 residues: CASSLDGDRVTGETQYF. DNA for the CDR3: TGTGCCAGCAGCTTGGACGGGGACAGGGTGACGGGAGAGACCCAGTACTTC.

The V call is TRBV5-6, the J call TRBJ1-2; D might be TRBD1 (6 bases). Trimming took 4 bases from V and 0 from J, leaving 10 bases between them. There are 14 residues in the CDR3. Germline CDR1 reads SGHDT; CDR2 reads YYEEEE. CDR3 DNA sequence: TGTGCCAGCAGCCCGGACAGAACTAACTATGGCTACACCTTC. Its protein is CASSPDRTNYGYTF.

The chain combines TRBV6-5 with TRBJ1-6, with TRBD1 as a possible D gene (6 bases). The ends were cut back, 8 bases at V and 14 bases at J, with 19 bases in the middle. CDR1 is MNHEY and CDR2 is SVGAGI in the germline V gene. CDR3 length: 13 amino acids. CDR3 protein: CASARGASRSLHF. The CDR3 DNA sequence: TGTGCCAGCGCCCGGGGGGCGTCAAGATCCCTCCACTTT.